This T cell receptor beta chain derives from a study of CD8+CD57+ T cells in acquired aplastic anemia. At the level of the study: Across the sorted CD4+ and CD8+ cells, DNA amounts averaged about 3 ug. Where healthy donors were concerned, CD4+ cells averaged approximately 10 million reads.

Profiling that covered TCR beta VDJ and CDR3 relied on genomic DNA as its template. TCRdb fed the reads into MiXCR, producing one record per CDR3 protein. The sample records around 68,000 distinct CDR3 sequences, roughly half being singletons. Overall study findings and caveats: In common between the patients and the controls were more than 25 CD8+ CDR3 sequences.

Remarks on this clonotype: The antigen is not known.

CDR1 and CDR2 (germline): LNHNV, YYDKDF (reference sequence). The V segment lost 7 bases and the J segment 5 bases; nucleotides outside the gene matches: 7. The CDR3 spans 13 residues. This chain uses TRBV15 with TRBJ2-5, with 7 bases lining up with TRBD1. Sequencing used sorted CD4+, CD8+, or CD8+CD57+ T cells (not recorded which) from PBMCs. The receptor comes from a human donor in good health, serving as a control. This CDR3 is CATTEGQTETQYF. The CDR3, as DNA: TGTGCCACCACTGAGGGACAGACGGAGACCCAGTACTTC.